This T cell receptor beta chain comes out of a study of blood T cell repertoires in COVID-19. Study as a whole: The origin of the acute and convalescent COVID-19 samples was the United States, Italy and Spain.

Profiled with immunoSEQ multiplex PCR; TCRdb holds only in-frame clones, not every one. The sample yields roughly 200,000 clones, over 60% seen once. The CDR3 is 15 residues long. Germline V gene data show CDR1 as SGHDN and CDR2 as FVKESK. Unmatched junction bases numbered 8, after V lost 7 bases and J lost 8 bases. This sequence was found in a woman between 65 and 79 years old with acute or convalescent COVID-19. The chain is built from TRBV14 and TRBJ2-1, with 13 bases aligning to TRBD2. Sequencing was done on a sample of peripheral blood. CDR3 in DNA: TGTGCCAGCAACACCGGGACTAGCGGGACCGATGAGCAGTTCTTC. This codes for CASNTGTSGTDEQFF.